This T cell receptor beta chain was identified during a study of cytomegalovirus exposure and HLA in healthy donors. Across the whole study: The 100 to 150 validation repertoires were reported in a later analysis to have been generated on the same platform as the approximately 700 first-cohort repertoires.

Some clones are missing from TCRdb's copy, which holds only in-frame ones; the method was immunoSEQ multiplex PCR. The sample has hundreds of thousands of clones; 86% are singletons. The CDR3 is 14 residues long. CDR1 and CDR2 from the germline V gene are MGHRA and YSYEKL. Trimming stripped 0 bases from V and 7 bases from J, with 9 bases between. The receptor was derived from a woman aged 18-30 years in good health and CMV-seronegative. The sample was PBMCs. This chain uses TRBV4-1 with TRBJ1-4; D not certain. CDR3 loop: CASSQEQLTEKLFF. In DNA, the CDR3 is TGCGCCAGCAGCCAAGAACAGCTTACTGAAAAACTGTTTTTT.